The rows below give T cell receptor beta chains drawn from one sample of a study of blood T cells in healthy people across ages. TCRdb ran MiXCR on the 5' RACE reads and lists one entry per CDR3 protein. The sample yields approximately 730,000 distinct CDR3 sequences, approximately 43% seen once. The source material was blood. These receptors were taken from a woman aged 60 to 75 in good health. Each CDR3 is given with its conserved first and last residue. A D gene is named only where the DNA matches it firmly. Some rows have no size entry. The others give once, few or many, or a class for an expanded clone.

many	TRBD2	TRBV5-1	TRBJ2-1	TGCGCCAGCAGCTCCGGGACTAGCGGATTGGACACCTTCTTAAGCGGAGAGCAGTTCTTC	CASSSGTSGLDTFLSGEQFF
few	TRBD1	TRBV6-2/TRBV6-3	TRBJ1-5	TGTGCCAGCAGTGATGGGACAGAGCATCAGCCCCAGCATTTT	CASSDGTEHQPQHF
many	TRBD2	TRBV9	TRBJ2-1	TGTGCCAGCAGCCTAACTAGCGGGGGCAACAATGAGCAGTTCTTC	CASSLTSGGNNEQFF
NA	NA	TRBV12-3/TRBV12-4	TRBJ2-3	TGTGCCAGCAGTTTGGTTACAGATGGAGCAGATATGCAGTATTTT	CASSLVTDGADMQYF
NA	TRBD2	TRBV11-2	TRBJ2-7	TGTGCCAGCAGTACCGGGGGGGAAGAGCAGTACTTC	CASSTGGEEQYF
NA	NA	TRBV9	TRBJ2-3	TGTGCCAGCAGCGTAGGCAGGGACTCCACAGATACGCAGTATTTT	CASSVGRDSTDTQYF
few	TRBD2	TRBV6-2/TRBV6-3	TRBJ2-7	TGTGCCAGCAGTCTACTAGCGGGAGGAACCGAGCAGTACTTC	CASSLLAGGTEQYF
NA	NA	TRBV27	TRBJ1-1	TGTGCCAGCAGTTTATTTGATGGCCGGAGCACTGAAGCTTTCTTT	CASSLFDGRSTEAFF
few	NA	TRBV20-1	TRBJ2-7	TGCAGTGCTAGAGATCGCCAGCAGGGGCCCTACGAGCAGTACTTC	CSARDRQQGPYEQYF
NA	TRBD1	TRBV10-2	TRBJ1-5	TGCGCCAGCAGCCCGACAGGGGACGATCAGCCCCAGCATTTT	CASSPTGDDQPQHF
NA	NA	TRBV28	TRBJ2-6	TGTGCCAGCAGAGTCTCAGGGATCTCTGGGGCCAACGTCCTGACTTTC	CASRVSGISGANVLTF
NA	NA	TRBV14	TRBJ2-6	TGTGCCAGCAGCCAAGATGTGGGCGTAATCAAGGGTCGCGTCATCTCTGGGGCCAACGTCCTGACTTTC	CASSQDVGVIKGRVISGANVLTF
NA	NA	TRBV20-1	TRBJ2-1	TGCAGTGCTAGAGAATTCGATGAGCAGTTCTTC	CSAREFDEQFF
NA	NA	TRBV7-9	TRBJ1-4	TGTGCCAGCAGCTTAGCCCTAGGACAGAAAAAACTGTTTTTT	CASSLALGQKKLFF
few	TRBD1	TRBV20-1	TRBJ1-6	TGCAGTGCTAGAAACGCAGGGGGCAATAATTCACCCCTCCACTTT	CSARNAGGNNSPLHF
NA	TRBD2	TRBV29-1	TRBJ2-1	TGCAGCGGGACAGGGGCAGGGACTAGCGGGACCTATGAGCAGTTCTTC	CSGTGAGTSGTYEQFF
NA	NA	TRBV6-1	TRBJ2-5	TGTGCCAGCAGTCCACATCAGACCCAGTACTTC	CASSPHQTQYF
few	TRBD1	TRBV7-3	TRBJ1-5	TGTGCCAGCAGCTTAACTGGGACAGGGCAGATAAGCAATCAGCCCCAGCATTTT	CASSLTGTGQISNQPQHF
many	TRBD2	TRBV5-1	TRBJ2-7	TGCGCCAGCAGCGGGACTAGCGGGAGTGTATACGAGCAGTACTTC	CASSGTSGSVYEQYF
NA	NA	TRBV20-1	TRBJ2-5	TGCAGTGCCCTGAGGGGGGACCCTCAAGAGACCCAGTACTTC	CSALRGDPQETQYF
NA	NA	TRBV30	TRBJ1-6	TGTGCCTGGAGTGTATTTGGGAGTTCACCCCTCCACTTT	CAWSVFGSSPLHF
NA	NA	TRBV6-2/TRBV6-3	TRBJ2-1	TGTGCCAGCAGTTACTCGAAGAAAGTAGACCATGAGCAGTTCTTC	CASSYSKKVDHEQFF
NA	NA	TRBV7-9	TRBJ2-7	TGTGCCAGCAGCTTAGACTTGGAACCCTACGAGCAGTACTTC	CASSLDLEPYEQYF
few	NA	TRBV14	TRBJ2-5	TGTGCCAGCAGCCCCTGGGAGGAGGAGGAGACCCAGTACTTC	CASSPWEEEETQYF
many	TRBD2	TRBV6-2/TRBV6-3	TRBJ2-7	TGTGCCAGCAGTTACACCGGGACTAGCTACGAGCAGTACTTC	CASSYTGTSYEQYF
NA	TRBD1	TRBV7-6	TRBJ1-2	TGTGCCAGCAGCTTAGAGGGCACAGGGGGCAACTATGGCTACACCTTC	CASSLEGTGGNYGYTF
NA	NA	TRBV5-1	TRBJ2-7	TGCGCCAGCAGCTCGGGTCTTAGGGACGGGTTCGCCGAGCAGTACTTC	CASSSGLRDGFAEQYF
many	TRBD1	TRBV20-1	TRBJ1-5	TGCAGTGCTAGAGGGACAGGGGCCCAGCCCCAGCATTTT	CSARGTGAQPQHF
few	TRBD1	TRBV13	TRBJ1-2	TGTGCCAGCAGCTTATTTGGGCCAGGGGGGACTCACTATGGCTACACCTTC	CASSLFGPGGTHYGYTF
few	TRBD1	TRBV9	TRBJ2-6	TGTGTCAGCAGCGCCCAAGGTCGGGGACAGGGTAGTAAGAGGTCTGGGGCCAACGTCCTGACTTTC	CVSSAQGRGQGSKRSGANVLTF
NA	NA	TRBV6-6	TRBJ2-2	TGTGCCAGCGGCAAAGACACCGGGGAGCTGTTTTTT	CASGKDTGELFF
NA	NA	TRBV7-2	TRBJ2-7	TGTGCCAGCAGCCCATTGGGGCAGAGGGTCTACGAGCAGTACTTC	CASSPLGQRVYEQYF
NA	NA	TRBV5-1	TRBJ2-3	TGCGCCAGCAGCCCGGATGTCTCAGATACGCAGTATTTT	CASSPDVSDTQYF
few	TRBD1	TRBV6-6	TRBJ2-7	TGTGCCAGCAGCCTTACGACAGGGGGCCGTTACGAGCAGTACTTC	CASSLTTGGRYEQYF
many	TRBD2	TRBV6-5	TRBJ2-2	TGTGCCAGCAGTCCCCGTCTGAGCGGGAGGACCACCGGGGAGCTGTTTTTT	CASSPRLSGRTTGELFF
NA	NA	TRBV4-1	TRBJ1-3	TGCGCCAGCGGCCAAGAACAACGGAACTCTGGAAACACCATATATTTT	CASGQEQRNSGNTIYF
NA	NA	TRBV3-1	TRBJ1-4	TGTGCCAGCAGCCAGAGGGGCGCTAATGAAAAACTGTTTTTT	CASSQRGANEKLFF
NA	NA	TRBV12-3/TRBV12-4	TRBJ2-5	TGTGCCAGCAGTTTAGAGGGGACAAGGGCGTTGATCGGGCAGTACTTC	CASSLEGTRALIGQYF
NA	TRBD1	TRBV27	TRBJ1-6	TGTGCCAGCACCCGGGACAGGGGTTATTCACCCCTCCACTTT	CASTRDRGYSPLHF
few	NA	TRBV3-1	TRBJ2-3	TGTGCCAGCAGCCCCGGCCTCGGGGGCGATACGCAGTATTTT	CASSPGLGGDTQYF
few	TRBD2	TRBV3-1	TRBJ2-1	TGTGCCAGCAGCCAAGTGAGACTAGCGGGAAATGAGCAGTTCTTC	CASSQVRLAGNEQFF
NA	TRBD1	TRBV11-2	TRBJ2-2	TGTGCCAGCAGCTTAGACTTGCGTGGCAGGGGGAAGTGGAAGCCCGGGGAGCTGTTTTTT	CASSLDLRGRGKWKPGELFF
NA	TRBD1	TRBV7-2	TRBJ2-1	TGTGCCAGCAGCTCCGAACTCGGGACAGCGAATGAGCAGTTCTTC	CASSSELGTANEQFF
few	NA	TRBV28	TRBJ1-2	TGTGCCAGCAGTTTCGGCGGGGCGAACTATGGCTACACCTTC	CASSFGGANYGYTF